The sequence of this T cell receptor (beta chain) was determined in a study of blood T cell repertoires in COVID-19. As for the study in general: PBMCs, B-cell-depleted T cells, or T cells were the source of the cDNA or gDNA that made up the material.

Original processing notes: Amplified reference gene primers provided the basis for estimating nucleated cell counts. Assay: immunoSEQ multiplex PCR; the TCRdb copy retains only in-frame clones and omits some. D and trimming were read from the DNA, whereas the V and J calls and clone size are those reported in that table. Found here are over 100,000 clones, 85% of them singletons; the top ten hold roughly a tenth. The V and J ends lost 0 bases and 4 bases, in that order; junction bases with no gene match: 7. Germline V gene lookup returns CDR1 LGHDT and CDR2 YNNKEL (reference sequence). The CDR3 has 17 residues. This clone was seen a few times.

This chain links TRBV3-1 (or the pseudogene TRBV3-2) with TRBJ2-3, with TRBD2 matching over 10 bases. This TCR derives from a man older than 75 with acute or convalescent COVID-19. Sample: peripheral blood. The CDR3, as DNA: TGTGCCAGCAGCCAAGATGGGGCTAGCGGGGGAGCAGATACGCAGTATTTT. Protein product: CASSQDGASGGADTQYF.